A single sample is the source of the 3 T cell receptor beta chains below, sequenced in a study of T cell repertoires in cytomegalovirus infection. TCRdb re-analysed the reads in MiXCR, keeping a single row per CDR3 protein. The sample lists 400,000 or so distinct CDR3 sequences, approximately 30% occurring once. The sequenced sample consisted of PBMCs. The receptors were gathered from a human donor in good health (CMV status not recorded). Some clones in this sample may be carry-over from other donors' samples.

This clonotype was recorded a few times. The chain recombines TRBV14 with TRBJ2-6, with no clear D. Germline lookup yields CDR1 SGHDN and CDR2 FVKESK. There are 14 residues in the CDR3. The V end lost 4 bases, the J end lost 4 bases, and 8 bases lay between the germline ends. The CDR3 DNA reads as TGTGCCAGCAGCCGAGTGGGAGGGGCCAACGTCCTGACTTTC. This encodes CASSRVGGANVLTF.

This clonotype has more than one count but fewer than ten. The rearrangement joins TRBV18 to TRBJ1-5, with TRBD1 identical over 7 bases. Germline CDR1 is KGHSH and CDR2 is LQKENI. The CDR3 loop spans 14 amino acids. With V trimmed by 5 bases and J by 3 bases, 4 bases remained unmatched. The CDR3 sequence: CASSAGQINQPQHF. CDR3 bases: TGTGCCAGCTCAGCGGGACAGATCAATCAGCCCCAGCATTTT.

V is TRBV25-1 and J is TRBJ1-2; 7 nucleotides match TRBD1. The J segment lost 5 bases and the V segment lost 2 bases, leaving 8 bases of the junction unmatched. CDR3 length equals 15 residues. The V gene's germline CDR1 is MGHDK and CDR2 SYGVNS. The CDR3 loop is CASSERGTDNYGYTF. The CDR3 DNA sequence: TGTGCCAGCAGTGAACGCGGGACAGATAATTATGGCTACACCTTC.